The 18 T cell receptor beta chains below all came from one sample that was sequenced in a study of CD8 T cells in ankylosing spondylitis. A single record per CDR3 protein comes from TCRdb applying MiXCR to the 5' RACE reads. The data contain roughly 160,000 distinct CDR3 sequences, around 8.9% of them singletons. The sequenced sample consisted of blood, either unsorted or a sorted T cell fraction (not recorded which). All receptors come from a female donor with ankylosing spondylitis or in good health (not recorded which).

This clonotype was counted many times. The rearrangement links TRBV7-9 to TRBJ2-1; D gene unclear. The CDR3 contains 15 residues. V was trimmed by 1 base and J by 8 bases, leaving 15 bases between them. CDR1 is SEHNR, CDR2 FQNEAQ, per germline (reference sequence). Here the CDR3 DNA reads TGTGCCAGCAGCTTAGGGGTTGGTCCTGCCGATGAGCAGTTCTTC. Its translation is CASSLGVGPADEQFF. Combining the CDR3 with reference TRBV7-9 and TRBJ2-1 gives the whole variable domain DTGVSQNPRHKITKRGQNVTFRCDPISEHNRLYWYRQTLGQGPEFLTYFQNEAQLEKSRLLSDRFSAERPKGSFSTLEIQRTEQGDSAMYLCASSLGVGPADEQFFGPGTRLTVL.

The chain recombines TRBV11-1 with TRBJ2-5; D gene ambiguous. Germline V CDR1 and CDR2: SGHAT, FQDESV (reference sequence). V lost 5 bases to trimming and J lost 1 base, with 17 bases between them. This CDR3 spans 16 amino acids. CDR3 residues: CASSDRRSSIQETQYF. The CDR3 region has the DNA TGTGCCAGCAGCGACCGACGATCCTCAATCCAAGAGACCCAGTACTTC.

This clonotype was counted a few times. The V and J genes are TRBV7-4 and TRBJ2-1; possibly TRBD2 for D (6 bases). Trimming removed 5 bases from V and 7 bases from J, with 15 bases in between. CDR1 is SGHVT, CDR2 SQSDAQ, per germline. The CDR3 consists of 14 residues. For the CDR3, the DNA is TGTGCCAGCAGCCAACCCCTAGCGAGAAATGAGCAGTTCTTC. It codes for CASSQPLARNEQFF.

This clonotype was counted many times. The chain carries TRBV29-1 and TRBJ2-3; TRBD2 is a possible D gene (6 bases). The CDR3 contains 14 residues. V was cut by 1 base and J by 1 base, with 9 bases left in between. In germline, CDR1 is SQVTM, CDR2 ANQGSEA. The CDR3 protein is CSVEAGVGTDTQYF. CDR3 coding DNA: TGCAGCGTTGAAGCGGGAGTCGGCACAGATACGCAGTATTTT.

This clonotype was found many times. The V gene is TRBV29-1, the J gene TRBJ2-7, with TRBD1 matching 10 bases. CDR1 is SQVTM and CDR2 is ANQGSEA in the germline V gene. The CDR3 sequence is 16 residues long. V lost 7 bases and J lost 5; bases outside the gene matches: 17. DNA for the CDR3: TGCAGCGGAACCCTTGGGGGACAGGGGATTCGAGACGAGCAGTACTTC. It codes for CSGTLGGQGIRDEQYF.

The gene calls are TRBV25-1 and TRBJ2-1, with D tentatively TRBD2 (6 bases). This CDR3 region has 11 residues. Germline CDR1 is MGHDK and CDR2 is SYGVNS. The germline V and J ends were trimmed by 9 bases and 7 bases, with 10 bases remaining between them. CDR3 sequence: CASLGGNEQFF. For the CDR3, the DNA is TGTGCCAGTTTGGGAGGTAATGAGCAGTTCTTC.

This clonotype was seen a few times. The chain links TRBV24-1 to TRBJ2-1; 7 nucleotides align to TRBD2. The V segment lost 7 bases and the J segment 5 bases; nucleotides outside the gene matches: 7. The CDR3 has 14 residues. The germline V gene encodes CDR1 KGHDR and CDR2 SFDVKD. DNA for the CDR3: TGTGCCACCAGAGGCGGGAGTGGAAACAATGAGCAGTTCTTC. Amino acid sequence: CATRGGSGNNEQFF.

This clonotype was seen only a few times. Written as DNA, the CDR3 is TGTGCCAGCAGCCTAACGACAGGATTCAATGAGCAGTTCTTC. Protein: CASSLTTGFNEQFF. The chain joins TRBV4-2 to TRBJ2-1, with D maybe TRBD1 (6 bases). The ends were cut back, 4 bases at V and 6 bases at J, with 13 bases in the middle. Germline CDR1 is LGHNA and CDR2 is YNFKEQ. The CDR3 extends over 14 amino acids.

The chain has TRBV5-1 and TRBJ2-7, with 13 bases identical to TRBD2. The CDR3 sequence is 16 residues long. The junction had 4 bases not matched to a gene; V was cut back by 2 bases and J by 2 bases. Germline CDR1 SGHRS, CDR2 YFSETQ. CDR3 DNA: TGCGCCAGCAGCTTAGGACTAGCGGGAGTCCCCTACGAGCAGTACTTC. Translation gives CASSLGLAGVPYEQYF. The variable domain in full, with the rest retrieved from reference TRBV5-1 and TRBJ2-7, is KAGVTQTPRYLIKTRGQQVTLSCSPISGHRSVSWYQQTPGQGLQFLFEYFSETQRNKGNFPGRFSGRQFSNSRSEMNVSTLELGDSALYLCASSLGLAGVPYEQYFGPGTRLTVT.

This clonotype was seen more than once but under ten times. This chain's CDR3 is CASYRGIEGYTF. The CDR3 coding sequence is TGTGCCAGCTACAGGGGGATAGAGGGCTACACCTTC. The rearrangement links TRBV2 to TRBJ1-2; 8 nucleotides match TRBD1. In germline, CDR1 is SNHLY, CDR2 FYNNEI. Trimming removed 8 bases from V and 8 bases from J; junction bases left unmatched: 7. The CDR3 length is 12 residues.

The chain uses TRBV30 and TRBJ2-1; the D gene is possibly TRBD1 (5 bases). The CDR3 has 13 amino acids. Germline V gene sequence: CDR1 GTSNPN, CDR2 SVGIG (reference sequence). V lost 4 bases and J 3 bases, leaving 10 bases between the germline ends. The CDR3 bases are TGTGCCTGGAAGCTTGACAGCTACAATGAGCAGTTCTTC. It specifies CAWKLDSYNEQFF.

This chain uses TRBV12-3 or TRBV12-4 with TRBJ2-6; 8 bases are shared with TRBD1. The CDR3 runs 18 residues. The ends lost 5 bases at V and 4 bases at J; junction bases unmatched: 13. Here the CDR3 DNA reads TGTGCCAGCAGTCCTAGCTCGCAGGGGGCGGAAGGGGCCAACGTCCTGACTTTC. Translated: CASSPSSQGAEGANVLTF.

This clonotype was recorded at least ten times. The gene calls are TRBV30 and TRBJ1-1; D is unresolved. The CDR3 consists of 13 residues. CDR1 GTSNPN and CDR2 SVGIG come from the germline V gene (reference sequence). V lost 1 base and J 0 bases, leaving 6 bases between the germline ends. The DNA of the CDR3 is TGTGCCTGGAGTGCTACTATGAACACTGAAGCTTTCTTT. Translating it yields CAWSATMNTEAFF. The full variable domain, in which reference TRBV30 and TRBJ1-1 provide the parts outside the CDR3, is SQTIHQWPATLVQPVGSPLSLECTVEGTSNPNLYWYRQAAGRGLQLLFYSVGIGQISSEVPQNLSASRPQDRQFILSSKKLLLSDSGFYLCAWSATMNTEAFFGQGTRLTVV.

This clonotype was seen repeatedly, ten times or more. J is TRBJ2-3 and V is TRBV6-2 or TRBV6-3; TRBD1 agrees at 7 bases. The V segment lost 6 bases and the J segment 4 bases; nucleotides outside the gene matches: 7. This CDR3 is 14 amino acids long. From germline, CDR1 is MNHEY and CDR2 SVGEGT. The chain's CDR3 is CASSVNTGADTQYF. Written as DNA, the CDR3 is TGTGCCAGCAGCGTCAATACAGGGGCAGATACGCAGTATTTT.

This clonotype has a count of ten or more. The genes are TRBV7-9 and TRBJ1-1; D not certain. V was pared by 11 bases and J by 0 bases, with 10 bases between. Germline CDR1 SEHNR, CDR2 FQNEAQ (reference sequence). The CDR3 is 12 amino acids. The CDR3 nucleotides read TGTGCCTTAGCCCAGATGAACACTGAAGCTTTCTTT. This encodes CALAQMNTEAFF.

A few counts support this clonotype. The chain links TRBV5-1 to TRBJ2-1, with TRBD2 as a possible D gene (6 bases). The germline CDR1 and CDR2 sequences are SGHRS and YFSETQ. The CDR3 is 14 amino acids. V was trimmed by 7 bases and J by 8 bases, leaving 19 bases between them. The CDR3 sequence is CASLWGTGDDEQFF. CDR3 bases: TGCGCCAGCTTGTGGGGGACTGGGGACGATGAGCAGTTCTTC.

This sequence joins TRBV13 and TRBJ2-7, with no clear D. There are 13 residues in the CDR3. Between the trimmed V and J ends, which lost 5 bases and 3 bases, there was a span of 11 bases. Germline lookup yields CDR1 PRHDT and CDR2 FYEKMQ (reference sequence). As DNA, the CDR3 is TGTGCCAGCAGCGCCGCATCCGTCTACGAGCAGTACTTC. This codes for CASSAASVYEQYF.

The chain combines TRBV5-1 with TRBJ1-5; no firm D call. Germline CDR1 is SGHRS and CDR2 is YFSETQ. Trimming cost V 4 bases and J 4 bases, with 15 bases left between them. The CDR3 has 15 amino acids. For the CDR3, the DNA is TGCGCCAGCAGCCCAACAAGGACGGAAAATCAGCCCCAGCATTTT. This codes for CASSPTRTENQPQHF.